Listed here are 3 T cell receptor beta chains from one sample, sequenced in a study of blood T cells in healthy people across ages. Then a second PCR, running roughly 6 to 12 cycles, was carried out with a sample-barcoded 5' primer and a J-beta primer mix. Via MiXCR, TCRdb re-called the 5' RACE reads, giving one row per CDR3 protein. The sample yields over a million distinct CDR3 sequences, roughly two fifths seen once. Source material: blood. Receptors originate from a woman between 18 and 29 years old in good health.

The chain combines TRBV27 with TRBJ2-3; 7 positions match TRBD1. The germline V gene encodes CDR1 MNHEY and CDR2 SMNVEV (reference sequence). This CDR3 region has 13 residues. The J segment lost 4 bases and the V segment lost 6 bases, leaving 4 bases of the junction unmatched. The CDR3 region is CASSYQGADTQYF. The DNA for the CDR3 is TGTGCCAGCAGCTATCAGGGGGCAGATACGCAGTATTTT.

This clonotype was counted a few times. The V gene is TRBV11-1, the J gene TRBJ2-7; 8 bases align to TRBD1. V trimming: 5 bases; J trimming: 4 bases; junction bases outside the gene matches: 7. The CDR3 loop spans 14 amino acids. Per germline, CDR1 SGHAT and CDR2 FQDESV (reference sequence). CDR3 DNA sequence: TGTGCCAGCAGCATCAGGGGGCTCGGTTACGAGCAGTACTTC. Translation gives CASSIRGLGYEQYF.

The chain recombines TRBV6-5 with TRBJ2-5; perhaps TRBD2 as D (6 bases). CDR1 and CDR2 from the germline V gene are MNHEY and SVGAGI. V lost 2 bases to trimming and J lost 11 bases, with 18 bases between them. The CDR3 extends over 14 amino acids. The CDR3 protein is CASSYEGGPAEQYF. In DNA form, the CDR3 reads TGTGCCAGCAGTTACGAGGGAGGTCCGGCGGAGCAGTACTTC.